The 6 T cell receptor beta chains reported below all come from one sample, sequenced in a study of cytomegalovirus exposure and HLA in healthy donors. The PCR employed 60 Vbeta primers together with 13 Jbeta primers. Profiled with immunoSEQ multiplex PCR; TCRdb holds only in-frame clones, not every one. This repertoire shows 100,000 to 150,000 clones, about 79% found once; its top ten account for roughly 2.5%. What was sequenced was PBMCs. The receptors were gathered from a man in his fifties or sixties in good health and CMV-seronegative.

The J gene is TRBJ2-2, the V gene TRBV6-1; 10 positions agree with TRBD2. CDR1 MNHNS and CDR2 SASEGT come from the germline V gene. With V trimmed by 4 bases and J by 5 bases, 7 bases remained unmatched. CDR3 size: 16 residues. CDR3: CASSVKRGGRTGELFF. CDR3 coding DNA: TGTGCCAGCAGTGTTAAGCGGGGGGGCAGGACCGGGGAGCTGTTTTTT.

The chain has TRBV30 and TRBJ1-1; a possible D gene is TRBD1 (5 bases). Trimming left V 2 bases short and J 0 bases short, with 22 bases between. This CDR3 is 18 amino acids long. Germline values: CDR1 GTSNPN, CDR2 SVGIG (reference sequence). The CDR3 loop is CAWSLGKWRQKLNTEAFF. CDR3 DNA: TGTGCCTGGAGTTTGGGGAAGTGGAGACAGAAATTGAACACTGAAGCTTTCTTT.

The chain is built from TRBV10-2 and TRBJ1-5, with D perhaps TRBD1 (6 bases). CDR1 and CDR2 (germline): WSHSY, SAAADI. This CDR3 has 13 amino acids. V was shortened by 6 bases and J by 4 bases, with 10 bases between the two germline ends. CDR3 residues: CASRNRANQPQHF. CDR3 DNA: TGCGCCAGCAGAAACAGGGCAAATCAGCCCCAGCATTTT.

The rearrangement links TRBV5-4 to TRBJ2-3, with 8 bases identical to TRBD2. The CDR3 has 16 residues. Germline V gene lookup returns CDR1 SGHNT and CDR2 YYREEE (reference sequence). V trimming: 4 bases; J trimming: 2 bases; junction bases outside the gene matches: 9. CDR3 coding DNA: TGTGCCAGCAGCCCCCTGCGGGGGGAAGACACAGATACGCAGTATTTT. Translation: CASSPLRGEDTDTQYF.

The genes are TRBV7-2 and TRBJ2-7, with a tentative D call TRBD2 (5 bases). This CDR3 has 14 amino acids. V lost 5 bases and J 5 bases, leaving 16 bases between the germline ends. Per germline, CDR1 SGHTA and CDR2 FQGNSA. The CDR3 region is CASSPRWGVDEQYF. CDR3 in DNA: TGTGCCAGCAGCCCCCGGTGGGGAGTCGACGAGCAGTACTTC.

The J gene is TRBJ1-3, the V gene TRBV2; 7 bases are shared with TRBD1. Germline V CDR1 and CDR2: SNHLY, FYNNEI. The CDR3 length is 15 residues. Unmatched junction bases numbered 6, after V lost 5 bases and J lost 2 bases. The CDR3 sequence: CASSSDRVPGNTIYF. Written as DNA, the CDR3 is TGTGCCAGCAGTTCAGACAGGGTCCCTGGAAACACCATATATTTT.